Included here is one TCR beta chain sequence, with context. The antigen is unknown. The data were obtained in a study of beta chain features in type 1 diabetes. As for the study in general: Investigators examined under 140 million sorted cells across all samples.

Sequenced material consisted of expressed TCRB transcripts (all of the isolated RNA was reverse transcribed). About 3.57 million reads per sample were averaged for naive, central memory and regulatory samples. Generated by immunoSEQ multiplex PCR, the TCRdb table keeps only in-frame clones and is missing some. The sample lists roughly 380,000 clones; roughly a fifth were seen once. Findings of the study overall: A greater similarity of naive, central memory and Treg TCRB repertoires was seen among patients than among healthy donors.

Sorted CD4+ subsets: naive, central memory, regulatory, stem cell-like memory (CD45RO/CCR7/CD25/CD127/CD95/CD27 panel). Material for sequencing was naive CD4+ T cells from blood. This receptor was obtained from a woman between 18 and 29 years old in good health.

The CDR3 region has the DNA TGTGCCAGCTCACCCCTTCGGGGGGAGGGGGAGCAGTTCTTC. Translating gives CASSPLRGEGEQFF. This sequence joins TRBV18 and TRBJ2-1; 7 positions agree with TRBD2. The CDR3 is made up of 14 amino acids. J was trimmed by 10 bases and V by 3 bases; bases with no gene match: 9. From germline, CDR1 is KGHSH and CDR2 LQKENI.